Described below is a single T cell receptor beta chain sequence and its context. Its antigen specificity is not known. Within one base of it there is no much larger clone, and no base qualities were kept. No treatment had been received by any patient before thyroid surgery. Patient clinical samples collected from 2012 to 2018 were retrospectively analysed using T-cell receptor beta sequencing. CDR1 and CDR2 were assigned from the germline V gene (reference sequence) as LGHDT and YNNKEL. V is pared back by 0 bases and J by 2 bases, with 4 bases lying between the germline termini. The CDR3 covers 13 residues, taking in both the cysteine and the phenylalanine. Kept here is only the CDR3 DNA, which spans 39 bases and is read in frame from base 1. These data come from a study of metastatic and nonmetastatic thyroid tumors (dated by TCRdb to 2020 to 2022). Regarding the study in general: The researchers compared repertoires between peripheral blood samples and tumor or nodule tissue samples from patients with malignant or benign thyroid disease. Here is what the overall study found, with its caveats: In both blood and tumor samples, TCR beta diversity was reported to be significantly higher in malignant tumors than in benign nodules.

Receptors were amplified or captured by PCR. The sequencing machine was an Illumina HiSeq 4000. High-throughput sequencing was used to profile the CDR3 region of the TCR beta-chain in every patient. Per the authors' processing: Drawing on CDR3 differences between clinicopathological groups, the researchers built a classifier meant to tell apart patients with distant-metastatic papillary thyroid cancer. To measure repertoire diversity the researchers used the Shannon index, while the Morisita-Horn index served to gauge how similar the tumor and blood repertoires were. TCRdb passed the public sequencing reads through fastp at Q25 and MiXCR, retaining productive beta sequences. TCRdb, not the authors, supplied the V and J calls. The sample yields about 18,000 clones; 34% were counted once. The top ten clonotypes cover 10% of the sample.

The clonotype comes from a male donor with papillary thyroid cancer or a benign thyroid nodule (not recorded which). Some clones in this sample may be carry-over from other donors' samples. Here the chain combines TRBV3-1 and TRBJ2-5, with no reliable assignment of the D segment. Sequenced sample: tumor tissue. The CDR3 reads CASSQESQETQYF. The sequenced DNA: TGTGCCAGCAGCCAAGAGAGTCAAGAGACCCAGTACTTC.